This TCR beta chain originates from a study of lymphopenia after photon versus proton radiotherapy. General observations from the study: Photon-treated patients lost naive T cells and TCR diversity; proton-treated stayed stable. Only patients who died were analyzed for survival; proton advantage is unproven.

Repertoires were generated with immunoSEQ multiplex PCR, while TCRdb's copy carries only in-frame clones and drops some. The sample carries 65,000 to 85,000 clones, under 95% recorded once. Losses at the gene ends were 3 bases for V and 6 bases for J; bases not matched to a gene: 8. Per germline, CDR1 SGHNT and CDR2 YYREEE (reference sequence). The CDR3 is 15 residues long. On this clone itself: Its antigen remains unknown.

The sequenced sample was peripheral blood, obtained from a patient treated with photon-based radiotherapy. The source of this sequence is a woman aged 40 to 55 with cholangiocarcinoma. J is TRBJ2-2 and V is TRBV5-4; 7 nucleotides align to TRBD1. CDR3 in DNA: TGTGCCAGCAGCTACGGACAGGTTTTGTCCGGGGAGCTGTTTTTT. Translating gives CASSYGQVLSGELFF.